This T cell receptor beta chain was recorded in a study of somatic mutations in cytotoxic T cells in rheumatoid arthritis. Study-wide context: Flow cytometry sorted some V beta antibody-stained T-cell populations to nearly 100% purity, V beta1+ cells among them being sequenced for TCRB. Study observations and caveats: Clonality of CD8+ cells rose with age in rheumatoid arthritis patients but not healthy controls. Relative to age-matched healthy controls, rheumatoid arthritis patients did not differ significantly in CD8+ T-cell clonality.

Data came from immunoSEQ multiplex PCR; TCRdb stores just in-frame clones and leaves some out. The top ten hold 12% to 15% of the sample, which has more than 9,500 clones, around 83% seen once. With regard to this clone: The target antigen is unknown.

This sequence was found in a woman aged 55-70 years in good health. The specimen sequenced was CD8+ T cells sorted from blood.

The CDR3: CASSEAGVSRETQYF. The CDR3 coding sequence is TGTGCCAGCAGCGAGGCAGGGGTCAGCAGGGAGACCCAGTACTTC. V is TRBV9 and J is TRBJ2-5; D might be TRBD1 (6 bases). CDR3 length: 15 amino acids. The V end was cut by 3 bases, the J end by 5 bases, with 17 bases between. Germline loops: CDR1 SGDLS, CDR2 YYNGEE.